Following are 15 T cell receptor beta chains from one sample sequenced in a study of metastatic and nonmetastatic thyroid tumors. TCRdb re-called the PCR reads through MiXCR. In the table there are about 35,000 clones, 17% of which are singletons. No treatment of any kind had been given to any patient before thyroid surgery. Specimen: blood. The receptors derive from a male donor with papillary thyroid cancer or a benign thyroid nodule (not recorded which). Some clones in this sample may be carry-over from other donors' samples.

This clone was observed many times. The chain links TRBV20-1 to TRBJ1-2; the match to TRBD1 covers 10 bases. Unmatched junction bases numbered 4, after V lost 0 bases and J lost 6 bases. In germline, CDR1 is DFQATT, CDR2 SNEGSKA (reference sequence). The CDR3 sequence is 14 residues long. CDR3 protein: CSAREWTGGNGYTF. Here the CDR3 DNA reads TGCAGTGCTAGAGAATGGACAGGGGGAAATGGCTACACCTTC.

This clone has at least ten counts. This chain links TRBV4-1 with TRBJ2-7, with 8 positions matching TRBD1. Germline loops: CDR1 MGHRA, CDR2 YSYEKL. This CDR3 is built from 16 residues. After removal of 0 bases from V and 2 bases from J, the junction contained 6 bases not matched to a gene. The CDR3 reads CASSQDPGQATYEQYF. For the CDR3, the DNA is TGCGCCAGCAGCCAAGATCCGGGACAGGCCACCTACGAGCAGTACTTC.

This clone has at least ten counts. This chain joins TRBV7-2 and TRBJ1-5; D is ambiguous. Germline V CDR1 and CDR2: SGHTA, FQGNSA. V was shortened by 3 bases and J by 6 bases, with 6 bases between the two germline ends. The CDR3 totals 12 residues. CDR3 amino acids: CASSFNSQPQHF. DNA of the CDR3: TGTGCCAGCAGCTTCAACAGTCAGCCCCAGCATTTT.

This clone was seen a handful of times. As DNA, the CDR3 is TGTGCCAGCATTAGCGGGAGTCCAGATACGCAGTATTTT. Translating it yields CASISGSPDTQYF. The chain uses TRBV27 and TRBJ2-3; 9 positions match TRBD2. CDR3 length: 13 residues. V shed 7 bases, J shed 4 bases, and the junction held 3 bases outside the gene matches. The V gene's germline CDR1 is MNHEY and CDR2 SMNVEV (reference sequence).

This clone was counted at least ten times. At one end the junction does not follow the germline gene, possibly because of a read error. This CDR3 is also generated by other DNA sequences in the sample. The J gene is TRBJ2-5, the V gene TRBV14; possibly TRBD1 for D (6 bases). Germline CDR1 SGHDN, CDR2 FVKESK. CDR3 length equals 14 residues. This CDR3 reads CASSLITGFETQYF. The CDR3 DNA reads TGTGCTAGCAGCCTCATTACAGGGTTTGAGACCCAGTACTTC. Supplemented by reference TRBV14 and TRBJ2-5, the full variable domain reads EAGVTQFPSHSVIEKGQTVTLRCDPISGHDNLYWYRRVMGKEIKFLLHFVKESKQDESGMPNNRFLAERTGGTYSTLKVQPAELEDSGVYFCASSLITGFETQYFGPGTRLLVL.

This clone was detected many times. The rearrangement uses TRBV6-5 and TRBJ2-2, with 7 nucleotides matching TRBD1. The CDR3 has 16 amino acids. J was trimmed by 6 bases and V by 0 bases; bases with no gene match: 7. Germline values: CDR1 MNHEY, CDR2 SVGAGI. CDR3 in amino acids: CASSYSIRGPAGELFF. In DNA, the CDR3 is TGTGCCAGCAGTTACTCGATTAGGGGGCCCGCCGGGGAGCTGTTTTTT.

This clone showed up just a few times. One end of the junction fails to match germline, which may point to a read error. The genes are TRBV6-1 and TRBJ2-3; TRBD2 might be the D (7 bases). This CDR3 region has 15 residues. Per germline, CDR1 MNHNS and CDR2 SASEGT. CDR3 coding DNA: TGTGCCAGCAATACCGCGGGGGCCGTGGAAGATACGCAGTATTTC. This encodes CASNTAGAVEDTQYF.

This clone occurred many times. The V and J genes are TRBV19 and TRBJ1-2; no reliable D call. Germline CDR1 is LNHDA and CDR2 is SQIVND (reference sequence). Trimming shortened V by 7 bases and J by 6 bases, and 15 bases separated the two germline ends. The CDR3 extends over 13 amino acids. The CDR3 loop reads CASTPSLGHGYTF. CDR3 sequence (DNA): TGTGCCAGTACCCCCTCTCTAGGACATGGCTACACCTTC.

CDR3 sequence (DNA): TGCGCCAGCAGCACGAACACCGGGGAGCTGTTTTTT. It yields the protein CASSTNTGELFF. The chain joins TRBV5-1 to TRBJ2-2; D is ambiguous. The germline V gene encodes CDR1 SGHRS and CDR2 YFSETQ. CDR3 length equals 12 residues. Trimming took 4 bases from V and 0 from J, leaving 1 base between them.

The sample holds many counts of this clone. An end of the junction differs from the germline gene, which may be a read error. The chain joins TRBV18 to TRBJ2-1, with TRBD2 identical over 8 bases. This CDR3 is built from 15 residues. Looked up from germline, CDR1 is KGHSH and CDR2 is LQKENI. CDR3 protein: CASPPGPGLGNEQFF. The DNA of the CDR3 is TGTGCCAGCCCACCTGGGCCGGGACTAGGCAATGAGCAGTTCTTC.

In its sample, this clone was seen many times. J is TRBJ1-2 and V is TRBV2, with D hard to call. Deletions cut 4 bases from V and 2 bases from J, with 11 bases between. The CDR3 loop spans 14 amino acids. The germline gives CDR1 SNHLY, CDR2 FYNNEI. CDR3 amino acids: CASSAMQANYGYTF. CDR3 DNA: TGTGCCAGCAGTGCAATGCAGGCAAACTATGGCTACACCTTC.

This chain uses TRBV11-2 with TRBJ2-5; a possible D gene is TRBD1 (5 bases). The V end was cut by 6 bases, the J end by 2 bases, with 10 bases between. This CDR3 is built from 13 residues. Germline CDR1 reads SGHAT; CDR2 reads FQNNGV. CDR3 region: CASRRTRQETQYF. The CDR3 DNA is TGTGCCAGCAGACGGACAAGGCAAGAGACCCAGTACTTC.

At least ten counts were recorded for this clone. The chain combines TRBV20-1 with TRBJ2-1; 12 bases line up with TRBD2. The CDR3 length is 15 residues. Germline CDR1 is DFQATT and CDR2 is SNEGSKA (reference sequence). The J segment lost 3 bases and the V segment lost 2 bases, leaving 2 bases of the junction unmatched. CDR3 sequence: CSARPTSGSYNEQFF. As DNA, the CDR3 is TGCAGTGCTAGACCGACTAGCGGGAGCTACAATGAGCAGTTCTTC.

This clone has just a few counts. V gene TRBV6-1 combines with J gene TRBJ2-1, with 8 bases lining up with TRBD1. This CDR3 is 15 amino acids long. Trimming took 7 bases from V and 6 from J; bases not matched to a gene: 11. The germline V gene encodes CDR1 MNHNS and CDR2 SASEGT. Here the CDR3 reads CASIPGTGVPNEQFF. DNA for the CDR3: TGTGCCAGCATCCCGGGGACAGGTGTCCCCAATGAGCAGTTCTTC.

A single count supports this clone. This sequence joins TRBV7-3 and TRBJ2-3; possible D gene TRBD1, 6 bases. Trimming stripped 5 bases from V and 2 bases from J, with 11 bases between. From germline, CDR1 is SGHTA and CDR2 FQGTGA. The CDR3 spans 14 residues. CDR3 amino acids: CASSPGHHTDTQYF. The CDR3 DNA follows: TGTGCCAGCAGCCCGGGACATCACACAGATACGCAGTATTTT.